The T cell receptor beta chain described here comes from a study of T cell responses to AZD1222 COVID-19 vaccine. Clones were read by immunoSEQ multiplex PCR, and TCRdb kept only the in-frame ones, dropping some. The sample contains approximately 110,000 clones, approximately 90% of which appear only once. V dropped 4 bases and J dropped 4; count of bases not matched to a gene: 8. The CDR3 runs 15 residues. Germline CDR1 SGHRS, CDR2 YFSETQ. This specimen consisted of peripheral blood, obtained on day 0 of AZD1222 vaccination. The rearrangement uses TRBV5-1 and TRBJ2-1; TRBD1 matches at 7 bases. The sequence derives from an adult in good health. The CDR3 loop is CASSTAGGSYNEQFF. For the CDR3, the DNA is TGCGCCAGCAGCACCGCAGGGGGTAGTTACAATGAGCAGTTCTTC.